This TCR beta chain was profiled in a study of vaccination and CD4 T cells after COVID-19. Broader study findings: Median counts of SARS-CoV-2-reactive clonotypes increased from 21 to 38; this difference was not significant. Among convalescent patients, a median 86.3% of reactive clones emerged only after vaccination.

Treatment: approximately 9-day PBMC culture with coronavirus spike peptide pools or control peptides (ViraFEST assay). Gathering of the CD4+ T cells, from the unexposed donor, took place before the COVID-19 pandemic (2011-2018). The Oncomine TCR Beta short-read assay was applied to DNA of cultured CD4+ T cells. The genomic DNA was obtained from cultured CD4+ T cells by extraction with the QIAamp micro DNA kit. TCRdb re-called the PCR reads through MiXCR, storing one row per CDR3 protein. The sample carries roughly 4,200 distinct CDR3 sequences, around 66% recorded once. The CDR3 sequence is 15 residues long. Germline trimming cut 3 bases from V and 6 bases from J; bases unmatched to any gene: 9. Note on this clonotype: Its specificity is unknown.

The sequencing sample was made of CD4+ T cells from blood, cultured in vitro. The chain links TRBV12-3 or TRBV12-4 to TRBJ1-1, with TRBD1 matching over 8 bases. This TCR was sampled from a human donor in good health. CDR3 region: CASSFRQGRYSEAFF. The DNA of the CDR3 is TGTGCCAGCAGTTTTCGACAGGGGCGATACTCTGAAGCTTTCTTT.